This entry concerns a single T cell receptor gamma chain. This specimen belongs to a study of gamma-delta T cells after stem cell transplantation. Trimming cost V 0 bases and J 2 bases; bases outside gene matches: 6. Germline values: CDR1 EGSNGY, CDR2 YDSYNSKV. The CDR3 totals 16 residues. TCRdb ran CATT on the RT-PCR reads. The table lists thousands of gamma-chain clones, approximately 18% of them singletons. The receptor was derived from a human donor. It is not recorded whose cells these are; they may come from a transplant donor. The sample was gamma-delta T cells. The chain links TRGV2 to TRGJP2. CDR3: CATWDGRGSSDWIKTF. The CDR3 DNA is TGTGCCACCTGGGACGGGCGGGGGAGTAGTGATTGGATCAAGACGTTT.